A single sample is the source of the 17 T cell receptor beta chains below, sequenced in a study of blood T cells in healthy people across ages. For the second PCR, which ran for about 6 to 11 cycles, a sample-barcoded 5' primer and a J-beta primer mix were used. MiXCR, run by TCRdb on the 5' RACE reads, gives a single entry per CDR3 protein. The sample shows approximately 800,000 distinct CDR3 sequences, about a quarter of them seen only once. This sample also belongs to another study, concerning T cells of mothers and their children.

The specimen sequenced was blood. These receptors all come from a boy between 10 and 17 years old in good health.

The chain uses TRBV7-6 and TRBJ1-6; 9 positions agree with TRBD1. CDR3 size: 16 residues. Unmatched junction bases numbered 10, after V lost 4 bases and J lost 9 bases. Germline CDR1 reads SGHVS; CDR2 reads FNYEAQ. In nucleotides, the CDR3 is TGTGCCAGCAGCTCAACAGGGGGCGAAGTAGGTTCACCCCTCCACTTT. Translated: CASSSTGGEVGSPLHF.

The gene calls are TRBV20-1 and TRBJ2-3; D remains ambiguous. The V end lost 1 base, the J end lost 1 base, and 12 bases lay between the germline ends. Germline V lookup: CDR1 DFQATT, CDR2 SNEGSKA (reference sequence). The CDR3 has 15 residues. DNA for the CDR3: TGCAGTGCTAGAGGGTGGCTAGTTCGCACAGATACGCAGTATTTT. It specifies CSARGWLVRTDTQYF.

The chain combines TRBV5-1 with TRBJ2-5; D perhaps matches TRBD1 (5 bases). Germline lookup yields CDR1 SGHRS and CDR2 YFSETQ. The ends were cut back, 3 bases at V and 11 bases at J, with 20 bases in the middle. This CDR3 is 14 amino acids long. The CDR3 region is CASSSQAASYAQYF. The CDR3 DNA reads TGCGCCAGCAGCTCACAGGCTGCCTCCTACGCGCAGTACTTC. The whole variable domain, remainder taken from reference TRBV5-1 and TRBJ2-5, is KAGVTQTPRYLIKTRGQQVTLSCSPISGHRSVSWYQQTPGQGLQFLFEYFSETQRNKGNFPGRFSGRQFSNSRSEMNVSTLELGDSALYLCASSSQAASYAQYFGPGTRLLVL.

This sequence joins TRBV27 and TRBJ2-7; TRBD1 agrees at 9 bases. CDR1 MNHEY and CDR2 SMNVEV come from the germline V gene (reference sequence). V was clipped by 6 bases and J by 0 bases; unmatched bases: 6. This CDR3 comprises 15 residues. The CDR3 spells CASRTGGRSSYEQYF. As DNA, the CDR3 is TGTGCCAGCAGGACAGGGGGAAGGAGCTCCTACGAGCAGTACTTC.

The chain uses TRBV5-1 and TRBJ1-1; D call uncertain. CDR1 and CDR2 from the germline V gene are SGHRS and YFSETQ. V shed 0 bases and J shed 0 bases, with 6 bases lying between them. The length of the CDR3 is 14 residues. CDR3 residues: CASSLGTMNTEAFF. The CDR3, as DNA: TGCGCCAGCAGCTTGGGGACCATGAACACTGAAGCTTTCTTT.

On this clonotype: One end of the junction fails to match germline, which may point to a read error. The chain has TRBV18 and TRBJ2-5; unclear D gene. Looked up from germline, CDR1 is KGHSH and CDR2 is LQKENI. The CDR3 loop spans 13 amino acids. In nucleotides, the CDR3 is TGTGCCAGCTCACAAGAAAACCAAGAGATCCAGTACTTC. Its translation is CASSQENQEIQYF.

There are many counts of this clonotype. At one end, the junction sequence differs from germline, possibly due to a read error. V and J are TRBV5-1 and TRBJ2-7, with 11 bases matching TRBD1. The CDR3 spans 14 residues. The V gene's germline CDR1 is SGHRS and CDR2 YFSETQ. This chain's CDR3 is CASSSGQGAYEQYF. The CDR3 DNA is TGTGCCAGCAGTTCGGGACAGGGGGCCTACGAGCAGTACTTC. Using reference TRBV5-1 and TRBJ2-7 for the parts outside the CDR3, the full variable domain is KAGVTQTPRYLIKTRGQQVTLSCSPISGHRSVSWYQQTPGQGLQFLFEYFSETQRNKGNFPGRFSGRQFSNSRSEMNVSTLELGDSALYLCASSSGQGAYEQYFGPGTRLTVT.

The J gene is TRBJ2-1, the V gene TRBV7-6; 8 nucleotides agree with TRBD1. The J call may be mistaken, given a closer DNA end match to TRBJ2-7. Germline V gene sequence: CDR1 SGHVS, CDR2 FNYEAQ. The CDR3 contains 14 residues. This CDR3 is CASSSVPDRGEQYF. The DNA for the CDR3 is TGTGCCAGCAGCTCAGTTCCCGACAGGGGCGAGCAGTACTTC.

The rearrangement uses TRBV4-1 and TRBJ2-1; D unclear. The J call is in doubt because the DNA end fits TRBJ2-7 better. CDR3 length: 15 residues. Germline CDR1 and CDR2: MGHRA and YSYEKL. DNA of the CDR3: TGCGCCAGCAGCCAAGATATGACCCCAAACTACGAGCAGTACTTC. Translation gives CASSQDMTPNYEQYF.

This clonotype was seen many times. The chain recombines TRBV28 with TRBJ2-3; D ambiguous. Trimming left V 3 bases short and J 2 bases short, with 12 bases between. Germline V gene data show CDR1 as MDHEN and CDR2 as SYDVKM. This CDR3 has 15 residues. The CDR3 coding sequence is TGTGCCAGCAGTTTCCCTCCCTCACTCACAGATACGCAGTATTTT. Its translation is CASSFPPSLTDTQYF.

CDR3 sequence (DNA): TGCAGTGCTAGAGAGAGGGACTACAATGAGCAGTTCTTC. Protein: CSARERDYNEQFF. This sequence joins TRBV20-1 and TRBJ2-1; D may be TRBD2 (5 bases). There are 13 residues in the CDR3. V was shortened by 0 bases and J by 3 bases, with 6 bases between the two germline ends. CDR1 is DFQATT and CDR2 is SNEGSKA in the germline V gene (reference sequence).

The CDR3 DNA sequence: TGTGCCGGGGGGGTGATATCAGATACGCAGTATTTT. Translating gives CAGGVISDTQYF. The gene calls are TRBV5-5 and TRBJ2-3; 7 nucleotides align to TRBD2. CDR1 SGHKS and CDR2 YYEKEE come from the germline V gene (reference sequence). The CDR3 has 12 residues. V lost 10 bases to trimming and J lost 4 bases; unmatched junction nucleotides: 6.

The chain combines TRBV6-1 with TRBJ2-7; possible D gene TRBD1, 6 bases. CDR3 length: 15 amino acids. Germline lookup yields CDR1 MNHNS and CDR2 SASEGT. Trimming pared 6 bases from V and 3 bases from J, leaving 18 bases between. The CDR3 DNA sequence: TGTGCCAGCAGCCGTTACAGGGAAAGGAACTACGAGCAGTACTTC. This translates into CASSRYRERNYEQYF.

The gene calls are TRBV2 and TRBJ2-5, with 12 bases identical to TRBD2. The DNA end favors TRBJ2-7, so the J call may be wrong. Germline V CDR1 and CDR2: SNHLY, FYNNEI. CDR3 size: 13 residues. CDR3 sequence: CASRTSGSYEQYF. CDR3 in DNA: TGTGCCAGCAGGACTAGCGGGAGTTACGAGCAGTACTTC.

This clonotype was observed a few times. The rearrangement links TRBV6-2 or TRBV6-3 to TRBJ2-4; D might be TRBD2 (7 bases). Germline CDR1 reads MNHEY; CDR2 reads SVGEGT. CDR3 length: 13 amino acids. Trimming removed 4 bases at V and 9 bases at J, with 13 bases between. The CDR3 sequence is CASSWGGQGIQYF. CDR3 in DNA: TGTGCCAGCAGTTGGGGGGGCCAGGGCATTCAGTACTTC.

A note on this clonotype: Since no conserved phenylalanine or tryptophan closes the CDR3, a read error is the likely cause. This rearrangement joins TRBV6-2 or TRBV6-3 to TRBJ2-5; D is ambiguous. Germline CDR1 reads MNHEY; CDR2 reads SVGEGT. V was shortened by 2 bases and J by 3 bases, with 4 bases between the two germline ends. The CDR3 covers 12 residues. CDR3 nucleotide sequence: TGTGCCAGCAGTTACCTAAAAGAGACCCAGTACCTC. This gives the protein CASSYLKETQYL.

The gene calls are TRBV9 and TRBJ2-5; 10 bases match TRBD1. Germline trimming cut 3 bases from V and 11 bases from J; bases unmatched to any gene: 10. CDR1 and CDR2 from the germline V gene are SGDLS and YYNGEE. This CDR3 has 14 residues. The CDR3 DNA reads TGTGCCAGCAGCGGTCCGGGGACAGGGGACAAGCAGTACTTC. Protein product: CASSGPGTGDKQYF.